The rows below give T cell receptor beta chains drawn from one sample of a study of cytomegalovirus exposure and HLA in healthy donors. Sequenced by immunoSEQ multiplex PCR; TCRdb stores in-frame clones only, minus some. Altogether about 160,000 clones are present, 87% being singletons, with the ten largest covering around 0.85%. Sequences were obtained from PBMCs. The receptors come from a woman in her thirties in good health and CMV-seronegative. Each CDR3 is given with its conserved first and last residue. The D gene is left open where the match is weak. A clone size is listed for some rows: how often the clone was seen (once, few, many), or a class if it is expanded.

J | D | V | size | DNA | CDR3
TRBJ1-2 | TRBD1 | TRBV18 | NA | TGTGCCAGCTCACCACCGACAGGGGGATTATCTAACTATGGCTACACCTTC | CASSPPTGGLSNYGYTF
TRBJ2-7 | NA | TRBV4-3 | NA | TGCGCCAGCAGCCAAGATCTGGGGGGGGGCGATGTGGGTTACGAGCAGTACTTC | CASSQDLGGGDVGYEQYF
TRBJ1-4 | NA | TRBV21-1 | NA | TGTGCCAGCAGCAAAACATATACAACGGGACAGTTTAATGAAAAACTGTTTTTT | CASSKTYTTGQFNEKLFF
TRBJ2-1 | TRBD2 | TRBV5-1 | NA | TGCGCCAGCAGCTTGGGCGGGAGCTCCTACAATGAGCAGTTCTTC | CASSLGGSSYNEQFF
TRBJ1-1 | NA | TRBV28 | NA | TGTGCCAGCAGTTTAGCTAGCATTTTGAACACTGAAGCTTTCTTT | CASSLASILNTEAFF
TRBJ1-1 | NA | TRBV29-1 | NA | TGCAGCGTAAATAGGGGAACTGAAGCTTTCTTT | CSVNRGTEAFF
TRBJ1-2 | NA | TRBV28 | NA | TGTGCCAGCAGCTTTCCCAGGGCAAACGGCTACACCTTC | CASSFPRANGYTF
TRBJ2-3 | TRBD2 | TRBV19 | NA | TGTGCCAGTAGCTGGATAGCGGGAGGAAGCACAGATACGCAGTATTTT | CASSWIAGGSTDTQYF
TRBJ2-7 | NA | TRBV19 | NA | TGTGCCAGTAGCCAAGGACAGTTCTCCTACGAGCAGTACTTC | CASSQGQFSYEQYF
TRBJ2-3 | NA | TRBV18 | NA | TGTGCCAGCTCAGAAAGGGGTACAGATACGCAGTATTTT | CASSERGTDTQYF
TRBJ2-7 | NA | TRBV6-6 | NA | TGTGCCAGCAGCTCCACAGGGAGAGTGGGCTACGAGCAGTACTTC | CASSSTGRVGYEQYF
TRBJ2-2 | TRBD1 | TRBV4-3 | NA | TGCGCCAGCAGCCAAGAGGGCAGGGGGACCGGGGAGCTGTTTTTT | CASSQEGRGTGELFF
TRBJ1-1 | TRBD1 | TRBV5-1 | once | TGCGCCAGCAGCTTGGGGGACAGTCCGTCCACTGAAGCTTTCTTT | CASSLGDSPSTEAFF
TRBJ2-7 | TRBD1 | TRBV19 | NA | TGTGCCAGCCAGGGGGCATCCTACGAGCAGTACTTC | CASQGASYEQYF
TRBJ1-1 | NA | TRBV7-9 | NA | TGTGCCAGCAGCTTAAAGTCAACACTAGATCCCATGAACACTGAAGCTTTCTTT | CASSLKSTLDPMNTEAFF
TRBJ1-5 | NA | TRBV5-5 | few | TGTGCCAGCAGCTTGGGTGAGCAGGGTCGTCAGCCCCAGCATTTT | CASSLGEQGRQPQHF
TRBJ2-6 | NA | TRBV27 | NA | TGTGCCAGCAGTTTTAGCTCTGGGGCCAACGTCCTGACTTTC | CASSFSSGANVLTF
TRBJ2-7 | NA | TRBV2 | NA | TGTGCCAGCAGTGAAGGACTCCCTAGCTACGAGCAGTACTTC | CASSEGLPSYEQYF
TRBJ2-7 | NA | TRBV27 | NA | TGTGCCAGCAGTTTAAGCCCCACCGAGCAGTACTTC | CASSLSPTEQYF
TRBJ2-7 | TRBD2 | TRBV5-8 | NA | TGTGCCGGGCCTCGGGGGGGGGCGACGGGAGGCTCCTACGAGCAGTACTTC | CAGPRGGATGGSYEQYF
TRBJ1-1 | NA | TRBV6-6 | NA | TGTGCCAGCAGTTACCAGGGAAAAGGGGGGAACACTGAAGCTTTCTTT | CASSYQGKGGNTEAFF
TRBJ1-3 | NA | TRBV2 | NA | TGTGCCAGCAGAGTCGACAGCTCTGGAAACACCATATATTTT | CASRVDSSGNTIYF
TRBJ2-1 | NA | TRBV6-7 | NA | TGTGCCAGCAGTTACTCGCGGCGGAGCTCCTACAATGAGCAGTTCTTC | CASSYSRRSSYNEQFF
TRBJ2-2 | TRBD1 | TRBV11-3 | once | TGTGCCAGCAGCATTACACAGGGGGCGCCGGGCACCGGGGAGCTGTTTTTT | CASSITQGAPGTGELFF
TRBJ1-2 | NA | TRBV5-1 | NA | TGCGCCAGCAGCTTGGGCGACAGGAACTATGGCTACACCTTC | CASSLGDRNYGYTF
TRBJ2-3 | TRBD2 | TRBV5-1 | NA | TGCGCCAGCAGCTTGGAGGGGACTAGCGGGGGCACAGATACGCAGTATTTT | CASSLEGTSGGTDTQYF
TRBJ2-7 | TRBD2 | TRBV6-5 | NA | TGTGCCAGCAGTTACTCGGGGACTAGCGGGTCCTACGAGCAGTACTTC | CASSYSGTSGSYEQYF
TRBJ2-7 | TRBD2 | TRBV28 | NA | TGTGCCAGCAGTAACAGCGGGAGTATGATCGAGCAGTACTTC | CASSNSGSMIEQYF
TRBJ2-2 | TRBD1 | TRBV18 | NA | TGTGCCAGCTCACGTGACAGGGCCGGGGAGCTGTTTTTT | CASSRDRAGELFF
TRBJ1-2 | TRBD1 | TRBV29-1 | NA | TGCAGCGTATTGGGACAGGGAGGCTATGGCTACACCTTC | CSVLGQGGYGYTF
TRBJ2-5 | TRBD2 | TRBV7-7 | NA | TGTGCCAGCAGCAATAGCGGGGGGGCCAAAGAGACCCAGTACTTC | CASSNSGGAKETQYF
TRBJ2-3 | TRBD2 | TRBV18 | NA | TGTGCCAGCTCACCACCGTCTAGCGGTACTAGCACAGATACGCAGTATTTT | CASSPPSSGTSTDTQYF
TRBJ1-3 | NA | TRBV9 | few | TGTGCCAGCAGCGGGGGGGAGGCTCGAAGGAAGACCCCCAACACCATATATTTT | CASSGGEARRKTPNTIYF
TRBJ2-7 | NA | TRBV7-9 | once | TGTGCCAGCAGCTTATTAACAACAGGGAGCTCCTACGAGCAGTACTTC | CASSLLTTGSSYEQYF
TRBJ2-1 | TRBD2 | TRBV7-3 | NA | TGTGCCAGCAGCGCAACTAGCGAGCCTTACAATGAGCAGTTCTTC | CASSATSEPYNEQFF
TRBJ2-3 | TRBD2 | TRBV7-8 | NA | TGTGCCAGCAGCTTAGGGGTAGGACTAGCGGGGGGCACAGATACGCAGTATTTT | CASSLGVGLAGGTDTQYF
TRBJ1-1 | TRBD1 | TRBV27 | NA | TGTGCCAGCAGTTTAACCCCGGACAGGAAAGCTTTCTTT | CASSLTPDRKAFF
TRBJ2-1 | TRBD2 | TRBV4-3 | NA | TGCGCCAGCAGCCCCTCTAGCGGGGGCGCTTACAATGAGCAGTTCTTC | CASSPSSGGAYNEQFF
TRBJ2-7 | TRBD2 | TRBV19 | NA | TGTGCCAGTAGTATATGGCGGGAGAGCGAGCAGTACTTC | CASSIWRESEQYF
TRBJ2-7 | TRBD1 | TRBV6-1 | NA | TGTGCCAGCCGGGGGACAGGGAGGCCCTACGAGCAGTACTTC | CASRGTGRPYEQYF
TRBJ2-5 | TRBD2 | TRBV5-1 | NA | TGCGCCAGCACCCCGAGCGGGGATAGAGAGACCCAGTACTTC | CASTPSGDRETQYF
TRBJ2-7 | TRBD1 | TRBV30 | NA | TGTGCCTGGAGTCAGGGGACAGGGGACAACGAGCAGTACTTC | CAWSQGTGDNEQYF
TRBJ2-5 | NA | TRBV7-9 | NA | TGTGCCAGCAGCTTACCAGGACAAGAGACCCAGTACTTC | CASSLPGQETQYF
TRBJ2-2 | NA | TRBV9 | NA | TGTGCCAGCACCGTTAATATAGAGCTGTTTTTT | CASTVNIELFF
TRBJ2-7 | NA | TRBV19 | once | TGTGCCAGTAGCCACCGGGTTACCTACGAGCAGTACTTC | CASSHRVTYEQYF
TRBJ2-3 | TRBD2 | TRBV29-1 | NA | TGCAGCGTCGTAACTAGCGGGGCCGCCACAGATACGCAGTATTTT | CSVVTSGAATDTQYF
TRBJ1-2 | NA | TRBV9 | once | TGTGCCAGCAGCTCGGCGACGGGGGGTAATGGCTACACCTTC | CASSSATGGNGYTF
TRBJ2-1 | NA | TRBV27 | NA | TGTGCCAGCAGTTTCCGTTACAATGAGCAGTTCTTC | CASSFRYNEQFF
TRBJ2-1 | NA | TRBV28 | NA | TGTGCCAGCACGGTATGGGGGGTTGATGAGCAGTTCTTC | CASTVWGVDEQFF